The rows below give T cell receptor beta chains drawn from one sample of a study of T-cell memory formation after mild COVID-19. Via MiXCR, TCRdb re-called the 5' RACE reads, giving one row per CDR3 protein. The sample records roughly 68,000 distinct CDR3 sequences, around 15% being singletons. Sequencing input: PBMCs or a T cell subset sorted from them (not recorded which). All receptors come from an adult woman who had mild COVID-19 (a few samples of this study predate the infection). Cell type and time point are not known. Each CDR3 is given with its conserved first and last residue. The order of the fields is clone size, V gene, D gene, CDR3 length, J gene, CDR3 protein, CDR3 DNA. D genes are given only for firm matches. Clone size appears in some rows only: once, few, many, or a class for an expanded clone.

few,TRBV11-2,-,11,TRBJ2-7,CASSLVTEQYF,TGTGCCAGCAGCTTAGTTACCGAGCAGTACTTC
few,TRBV6-1,TRBD2,17,TRBJ2-7,CASTPTSGGYDTYEQYF,TGTGCCAGCACCCCGACTAGCGGGGGGTACGATACCTACGAGCAGTACTTC
-,TRBV20-1,TRBD1,17,TRBJ2-3,CSRSGTGAFSSTDTQYF,TGCAGCCGGTCCGGGACAGGGGCCTTCTCTAGCACAGATACGCAGTATTTT
-,TRBV7-9,TRBD1,15,TRBJ1-1,CASSGQGGVNTEAFF,TGTGCCAGCAGCGGACAGGGGGGAGTTAACACTGAAGCTTTCTTT
-,TRBV7-8,TRBD2,17,TRBJ2-3,CASSLVGLVVGTDTQYF,TGTGCCAGCAGCTTAGTGGGACTAGTGGTGGGAACGGATACGCAGTATTTT
few,TRBV7-8,-,15,TRBJ2-3,CASSSVGGRADTQYF,TGTGCCAGCAGTTCCGTTGGAGGGCGGGCAGATACGCAGTATTTT
few,TRBV20-1,-,12,TRBJ1-1,CSARDLMSEAFF,TGCAGTGCTAGAGATCTCATGTCTGAAGCTTTCTTT
-,TRBV7-9,-,16,TRBJ2-6,CASSLGSGSGANVLTF,TGTGCCAGCAGCTTAGGCTCGGGCTCTGGGGCCAACGTCCTGACTTTC
few,TRBV10-3,-,20,TRBJ2-7,CAISTTHTGSKTGFSYEQYF,TGTGCCATCAGCACTACCCATACAGGGAGCAAGACGGGATTCTCCTACGAGCAGTACTTC
few,TRBV7-2,TRBD2,17,TRBJ2-5,CASTNWSPSGDPETQYF,TGTGCCAGCACCAACTGGTCACCTAGCGGGGACCCAGAGACCCAGTACTTC
-,TRBV24-1,TRBD1,11,TRBJ2-3,CATGDRSTQYF,TGTGCCACCGGGGACAGAAGTACGCAGTATTTT
-,TRBV12-3/TRBV12-4,TRBD2,16,TRBJ2-3,CASSPSGSLGSDTQYF,TGTGCCAGCAGTCCTAGCGGGAGTTTGGGGTCAGATACGCAGTATTTT
-,TRBV7-9,-,14,TRBJ2-5,CASSSALPQETQYF,TGTGCCAGCAGCTCGGCCCTCCCCCAAGAGACCCAGTACTTC
-,TRBV7-8,TRBD2,18,TRBJ2-7,CASSLSTSGTSPSYEQYF,TGTGCCAGCAGCTTGTCGACTAGCGGGACTTCCCCAAGCTACGAGCAGTACTTC
many,TRBV7-3,TRBD2,16,TRBJ2-3,CASSLTLAGVENTQYF,TGTGCCAGCAGCTTAACGCTAGCGGGAGTGGAGAATACGCAGTATTTT
few,TRBV13,TRBD1,13,TRBJ2-1,CASSPGTVTEQFF,TGTGCCAGCAGCCCCGGGACAGTGACTGAGCAGTTCTTC
-,TRBV6-5,-,11,TRBJ2-7,CASSYFYEQYF,TGTGCCAGCAGTTATTTCTACGAGCAGTACTTC
many,TRBV4-1,TRBD1,12,TRBJ2-7,CASAGTGYEQYF,TGCGCCAGCGCGGGGACAGGCTACGAGCAGTACTTC
-,TRBV19,TRBD1,12,TRBJ1-1,CAARQGNTEAFF,TGTGCCGCCAGACAGGGGAACACTGAAGCTTTCTTT
many,TRBV11-2,-,12,TRBJ2-1,CASSQDFNEQFF,TGTGCCAGCAGCCAGGACTTCAATGAGCAGTTCTTC
few,TRBV7-9,-,16,TRBJ2-1,CASSPSTGGVYNEQFF,TGTGCCAGCAGCCCCTCCACCGGCGGAGTCTACAATGAGCAGTTCTTC
many,TRBV24-1,TRBD2,16,TRBJ2-1,CATSVRLAGYGNEQFF,TGTGCCACCAGTGTGAGGCTAGCGGGATATGGCAATGAGCAGTTCTTC
-,TRBV7-9,TRBD2,15,TRBJ2-1,CASSQAGGPYNEQFF,TGTGCCAGCAGCCAAGCGGGGGGCCCGTACAATGAGCAGTTCTTC
-,TRBV4-2,-,16,TRBJ2-7,CASSQEQGLSSYEQYF,TGTGCCAGCAGCCAGGAGCAGGGGCTCTCCTCCTACGAGCAGTACTTC
few,TRBV15,TRBD2,17,TRBJ2-7,CATSREGREGLQYEQYF,TGTGCCACCAGCAGAGAGGGACGGGAGGGATTACAATACGAGCAGTACTTC
-,TRBV4-2,-,14,TRBJ2-3,CASSQDRGVDTQYF,TGTGCCAGCAGCCAAGACAGGGGAGTAGATACGCAGTATTTT
-,TRBV24-1,-,14,TRBJ2-3,CATSDLLTTDTQYF,TGTGCCACCAGTGATTTGCTGACAACAGATACGCAGTATTTT
-,TRBV5-1,-,12,TRBJ1-5,CASSYSNQPQHF,TGCGCCAGCAGCTATAGCAATCAGCCCCAGCATTTT
-,TRBV20-1,TRBD2,17,TRBJ2-3,CSARDQTSGASTDTQYF,TGCAGTGCTAGAGATCAGACTAGCGGGGCGAGCACAGATACGCAGTATTTT
-,TRBV25-1,TRBD2,15,TRBJ2-5,CASSDGLAGKETQYF,TGTGCCAGCAGTGACGGACTAGCGGGAAAAGAGACCCAGTACTTC
-,TRBV5-1,TRBD2,16,TRBJ2-3,CASSLVLAGVGDTQYF,TGCGCCAGCAGCTTGGTTCTAGCGGGAGTCGGAGATACGCAGTATTTT
-,TRBV7-9,-,14,TRBJ2-7,CASSLVGGPYEQYF,TGTGCCAGCAGCTTAGTGGGGGGCCCCTACGAGCAGTACTTC
-,TRBV12-3/TRBV12-4,-,14,TRBJ2-3,CASSLSGGWDTQYF,TGTGCCAGCAGTTTATCCGGGGGTTGGGATACGCAGTATTTT
few,TRBV5-4,TRBD1,17,TRBJ1-1,CASNVGTGLGGNTEAFF,TGTGCCAGCAACGTCGGGACAGGCCTCGGAGGAAACACTGAAGCTTTCTTT
many,TRBV7-9,TRBD2,16,TRBJ2-1,CASSDTSGNSYNEQFF,TGTGCCAGCAGCGATACTAGCGGCAATTCCTACAATGAGCAGTTCTTC